This T cell receptor beta chain was observed in a study of breast tumors, draining lymph nodes, adjacent tissues. Overall study findings and caveats: Compared with basal-like, luminal-like tumors shared significantly more repertoire with nontumor tissue. That most tumor T cells come from lymph nodes remained unproven. Tumors had less TCR diversity than lymph nodes, more than nontumor tissue.

This clonotype was found many times. Its target is not known. The lymph nodes were axillary draining lymph nodes from breast cancer patients. TCRdb re-derived calls from the multiplex PCR reads in MiXCR, one entry per CDR3 protein. Of about 270,000 distinct CDR3 sequences in the sample, 30% are singletons; the top ten hold under 1.2%. With 1 base removed from V and 7 bases from J, the gap between germline ends came to 8 bases. CDR1 and CDR2 from the germline V gene are SGHVS and FQNEAQ. The CDR3 spans 13 residues. This receptor was taken from a female donor with breast cancer. Some clones in this sample may be carry-over from other donors' samples. The specimen sequenced was axillary lymph node tissue. The genes are TRBV7-8 and TRBJ1-5; no reliable D call. The CDR3 coding sequence is TGTGCCAGCAGCTTAGAGGGAGGGCAGCCCCAGCATTTT. Residues: CASSLEGGQPQHF.